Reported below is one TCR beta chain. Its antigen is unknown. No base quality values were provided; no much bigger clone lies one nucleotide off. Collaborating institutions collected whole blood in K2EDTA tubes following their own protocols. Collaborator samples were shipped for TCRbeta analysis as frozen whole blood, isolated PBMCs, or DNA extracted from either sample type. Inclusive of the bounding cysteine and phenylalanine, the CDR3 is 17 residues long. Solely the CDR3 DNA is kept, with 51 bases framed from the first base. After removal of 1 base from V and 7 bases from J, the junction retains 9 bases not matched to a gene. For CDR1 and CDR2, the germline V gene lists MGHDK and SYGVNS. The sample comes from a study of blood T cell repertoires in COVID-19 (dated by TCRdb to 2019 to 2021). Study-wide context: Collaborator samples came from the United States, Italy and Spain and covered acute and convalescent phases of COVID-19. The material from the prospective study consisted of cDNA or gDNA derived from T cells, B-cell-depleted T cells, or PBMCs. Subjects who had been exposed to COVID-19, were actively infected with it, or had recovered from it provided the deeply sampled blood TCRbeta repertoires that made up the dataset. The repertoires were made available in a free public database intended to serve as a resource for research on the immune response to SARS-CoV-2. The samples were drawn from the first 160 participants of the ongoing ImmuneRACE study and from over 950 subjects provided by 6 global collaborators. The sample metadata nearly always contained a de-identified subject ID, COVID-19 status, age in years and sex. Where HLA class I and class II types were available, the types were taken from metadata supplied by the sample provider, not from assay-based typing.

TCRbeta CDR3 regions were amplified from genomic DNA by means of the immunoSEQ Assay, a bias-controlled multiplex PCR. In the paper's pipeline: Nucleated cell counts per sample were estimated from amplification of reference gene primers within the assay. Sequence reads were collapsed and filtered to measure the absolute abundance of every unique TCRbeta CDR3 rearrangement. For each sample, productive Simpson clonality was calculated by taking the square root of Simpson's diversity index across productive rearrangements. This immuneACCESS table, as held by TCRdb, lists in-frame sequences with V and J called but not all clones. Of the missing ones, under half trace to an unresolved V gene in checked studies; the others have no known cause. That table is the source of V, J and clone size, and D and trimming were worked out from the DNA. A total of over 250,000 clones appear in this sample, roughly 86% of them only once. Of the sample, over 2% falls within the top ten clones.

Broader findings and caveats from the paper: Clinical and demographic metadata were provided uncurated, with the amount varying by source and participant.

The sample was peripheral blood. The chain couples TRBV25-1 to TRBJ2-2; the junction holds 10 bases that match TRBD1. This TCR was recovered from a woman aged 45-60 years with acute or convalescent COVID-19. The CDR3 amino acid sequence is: CASSELGDRGLVGELFF. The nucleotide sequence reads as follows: TGTGCCAGCAGTGAATTAGGAGACAGGGGGCTTGTCGGGGAGCTGTTTTTT.